This is a list of T cell receptor beta chains from one sample in a study of post-analysis software for immune sequencing data. TCRdb re-analysed the PCR reads in MiXCR, keeping a single row per CDR3 protein. The sample has fewer than 850,000 distinct CDR3 sequences, around 27% seen once; the top ten hold approximately 0.55%. The sample comprised blood. All receptors come from a girl aged 10 to 17 with multiple sclerosis. CDR3s include the opening cysteine and the closing phenylalanine or tryptophan.

V gene	CDR3 protein
TRBV12-3/TRBV12-4	CASRGQGGTEAFF
TRBV5-1	CASSLFSRETQYF
TRBV4-3	CASSQDLMSNQPQHF
TRBV20-1	CSARGAGGPVDIQYF
TRBV20-1	CSARSPGGSEQYF
TRBV2	CASTGGESHEQYF
TRBV12-3/TRBV12-4	CASRTNTEAFF
TRBV6-2/TRBV6-3	CASVGANYGYTF
TRBV5-1	CASSSGAHYGYTF
TRBV5-1	CASCKTSREKLFF
TRBV28	CASRGQGANEKLFF
TRBV7-2	CASSFSAYEQYF
TRBV6-6	CASSYPILAGGLYEQYF
TRBV5-1	CASSLEAGGLGEQFF
TRBV2	CASSQDHSESGYTF
TRBV27	CASSLPTSGFDEQYF
TRBV7-2	CASSPRAGQGHTDTQYF
TRBV9	CASSLGGRAGTEAFF
TRBV6-2/TRBV6-3	CASSWTQETQYF
TRBV5-6	CASSLASGGANIQYF
TRBV20-1	CSAKPSNEQYF
TRBV6-1	CASSQDTVTGLAGAYEQYF
TRBV18	CASSPNPGTGYMDEQFF
TRBV14	CASSHGLAGGGEQYF
TRBV5-1	CASTRAGASGSPDTQYF
TRBV5-1	CVSSLAGMNTEAFF
TRBV27	CASSSPRSTGRSYEQYF
TRBV29-1	CSVLRTAGEQFF
TRBV14	CASSQSTDTQYF
TRBV7-2	CASSSQGIGRTNEKLFF
TRBV7-2	CTSSSGPSGRGADTQYF
TRBV12-3/TRBV12-4	CASSCGIPNQPQHF
TRBV4-3	CASSQLATDEKLFF
TRBV7-2	CASSLGGRVIGGYTF
TRBV24-1	CATSDPTPGQETQYF
TRBV29-1	CSVDLSPSGGYTDTQYF
TRBV7-9	CASRGGQGSYEQYF
TRBV29-1	CSVDTGPPGYTF
TRBV6-1	CASSEGPGYNSPLHF
TRBV12-3/TRBV12-4	CASSFGRTDIQYF
TRBV5-1	CASSLRVAGESTDTQYF
TRBV7-2	CASSRVVASGEQYF
TRBV29-1	CSVARSSGANVLTF
TRBV18	CASSPPASSGNTIYF
TRBV19	CASSMKGYNEQFF
TRBV20-1	CSAGRWSREANSPLHF
TRBV4-1	CASSRPIGTSAAWEQFF
TRBV5-1	CASSIHATQYF
TRBV9	CASSSAGLAGGLSSYNEQFF
TRBV20-1	CSARTSGNTDTQYF
TRBV9	CASSEAPPDTQYF
TRBV4-1	CASSQEDGYGYTF
TRBV20-1	CSARDYQGDRSEQFF
TRBV6-5	CASRTGPRGDQPQHF
TRBV28	CASSRGGRQPQHF
TRBV5-4	CASSRTGGNTGELFF
TRBV29-1	CSAGHGNTEAFF
TRBV9	CASSPRTGGVTEAFF